The rows below give T cell receptor beta chains drawn from one sample of a study of CD8 T cells in ankylosing spondylitis. MiXCR, run by TCRdb on the 5' RACE reads, gives a single entry per CDR3 protein. The table shows roughly 470,000 distinct CDR3 sequences, with about 25% occurring only once. Sequences were obtained from blood, either unsorted or a sorted T cell fraction (not recorded which). These receptors all come from a male donor with ankylosing spondylitis. CDR3s include the opening cysteine and the closing phenylalanine or tryptophan. Fields, in order: clone size, J gene, D gene, V gene, CDR3 DNA, CDR3 protein. A D gene is named only where the DNA matches it firmly. Some rows mark clone size as missing; the rest say once, few, many or name a class of expanded clone.

.	TRBJ2-5	TRBD1	TRBV20-1	TGCAGTGCTAGGGTGGACAGGGTGGAAGAGACCCAGTACTTC	CSARVDRVEETQYF
.	TRBJ2-2	.	TRBV9	TGTGCCAGCAGCGTAGACCTCACCGGGGAGCTGTTTTTT	CASSVDLTGELFF
.	TRBJ2-7	TRBD2	TRBV9	TGTGCCAGCAGCGTAGGGACTAGCGGGAGGGGTAGATCCTACGAGCAGTACTTC	CASSVGTSGRGRSYEQYF
.	TRBJ2-7	TRBD1	TRBV7-6	TGTGCCAGCAGCTCTGGGCCCCACAGGGGGCCCTACGAGCAGTACTTC	CASSSGPHRGPYEQYF
few	TRBJ2-3	.	TRBV3-1	TGTGCCAGCAGCCAGATGAGCACGCAGTATTTT	CASSQMSTQYF
few	TRBJ2-1	TRBD2	TRBV12-3/TRBV12-4	TGTGCCAGCAGTTTTCGTCGCCTAGCGGGTAGGAATGAGCAGTTCTTC	CASSFRRLAGRNEQFF
few	TRBJ1-1	.	TRBV5-1	TGCGCCAGCACCAATACGGGGGGATGGAGGACTGAAGCTTTCTTT	CASTNTGGWRTEAFF
.	TRBJ1-5	.	TRBV3-1	TGTGCCAGCAGCCGGTACAGTTACAATCAGCCCCAGCATTTT	CASSRYSYNQPQHF
few	TRBJ1-2	TRBD1	TRBV12-3/TRBV12-4	TGTGCCAGCAGTTTGCCAGGGGGCTTCTATGGCTACACCTTC	CASSLPGGFYGYTF
many	TRBJ1-5	TRBD1	TRBV12-3/TRBV12-4	TGTGCCAGCAGCCAAACAGGGGCTCAGCCCCAGCATTTT	CASSQTGAQPQHF
few	TRBJ1-1	TRBD1	TRBV20-1	TGCAGTGCTAGGAAACTGGACAGGTCGAACACTGAAGCTTTCTTT	CSARKLDRSNTEAFF
.	TRBJ1-1	.	TRBV20-1	TGCAGTGCTATAGTGGAGAACACTGAAGCTTTCTTT	CSAIVENTEAFF
few	TRBJ1-2	.	TRBV9	TGTGCCAGCAGCTCACCATTCACACCCTATGGCTACACCTTC	CASSSPFTPYGYTF
few	TRBJ1-6	.	TRBV5-1	TGCGCCAGCAGCTCCCGGGCCTTAGGGGATTCACCCCTCCACTTT	CASSSRALGDSPLHF
few	TRBJ1-2	.	TRBV20-1	TGCAGTGCTGCTACAGGTCGGGGCTTGCATGGCTACACCTTC	CSAATGRGLHGYTF
.	TRBJ1-5	.	TRBV6-5	TGTGCCAGCAGTTACGGAGACAGATGGTATAGCAATCAGCCCCAGCATTTT	CASSYGDRWYSNQPQHF
many	TRBJ2-5	.	TRBV11-2	TGTGCCAGCAGCTGGAGGAGTAGGGAGACCCAGTACTTC	CASSWRSRETQYF
.	TRBJ1-1	.	TRBV4-2	TGTGCCAGCAGCCAAGATGTACGCCCAGACACTGAAGCTTTCTTT	CASSQDVRPDTEAFF
.	TRBJ2-7	.	TRBV20-1	TGCAGTGCTAGAGTAAGGGTAAGCTACGAGCAGTACTTC	CSARVRVSYEQYF
.	TRBJ1-4	.	TRBV15	TGTGCCACCAGAGCAAGTTCCACTAATGAAAAACTGTTTTTT	CATRASSTNEKLFF
many	TRBJ2-3	.	TRBV7-2	TGTGCCAGCAGCGTCAGCACAGATACGCAGTATTTT	CASSVSTDTQYF
few	TRBJ2-5	TRBD1	TRBV24-1	TGTGCCACCAGCGGGACAGGGGTGGAGACCCAGTACTTC	CATSGTGVETQYF
.	TRBJ2-1	.	TRBV25-1	TGTGCCAGCAGTTTCCGGGACACGCAGTCTGACAATGAGCAGTTCTTC	CASSFRDTQSDNEQFF
few	TRBJ2-7	TRBD2	TRBV3-1	TGTGCCAGCAGCCAACCACTAGCGGGAACCTACGAGCAGTACTTC	CASSQPLAGTYEQYF
few	TRBJ1-1	TRBD1	TRBV20-1	TGCAGTGCTAGAGTCGGAGGGGGCGTTGGCACTGAAGCTTTCTTT	CSARVGGGVGTEAFF
.	TRBJ2-5	TRBD1	TRBV10-3	TGTGCCATCATGAGGGGGCAGGGAGAGACCCAGTACTTC	CAIMRGQGETQYF
.	TRBJ1-2	.	TRBV12-3/TRBV12-4	TGTGCCAGCAGGAAACAGGGATATGGCTACACCTTC	CASRKQGYGYTF
.	TRBJ2-3	TRBD2	TRBV11-2	TGTGCCAGCAGCTTGATAGCGGGGGGCACAGATACGCAGTATTTT	CASSLIAGGTDTQYF
many	TRBJ2-4	.	TRBV12-3/TRBV12-4	TGTGCCAGCGGACGCCAAAGGGGGACGGGAGACATTCAGTACTTC	CASGRQRGTGDIQYF
.	TRBJ2-7	.	TRBV29-1	TGCAGCGTTGGTGACACTTATTACGAGCAGTACTTC	CSVGDTYYEQYF
.	TRBJ2-3	TRBD2	TRBV7-2	TGTGCCAGCAGCTTAAGGGTAGCGGGTTTGCCCGATACGCAGTATTTT	CASSLRVAGLPDTQYF
few	TRBJ2-2	.	TRBV11-2	TGTGCCAGCAGCTTAGTGCCTAGCACGGCCGGGGAGCTGTTTTTT	CASSLVPSTAGELFF
.	TRBJ2-7	.	TRBV5-1	TGCGCCAGCAGCTTGGATTTTGGAGAGCAGTACTTC	CASSLDFGEQYF
few	TRBJ2-3	TRBD1	TRBV25-1	TGTGCCAGCACCGAAAGACAGGGTAGCACAGATACGCAGTATTTT	CASTERQGSTDTQYF
.	TRBJ2-1	.	TRBV27	TGTGCCAGCAGTCCCAGCGGTGGCGGACTTCGTTACAATGAGCAGTTCTTC	CASSPSGGGLRYNEQFF
.	TRBJ1-2	.	TRBV7-9	TGTGCCAGCAGCTTAGTTCAGGCGGCTAACTATGGCTACACCTTC	CASSLVQAANYGYTF
.	TRBJ1-1	TRBD1	TRBV29-1	TGCAGCGTTGGGGAGGGGGCGGTGGGCACTGAAGCTTTCTTT	CSVGEGAVGTEAFF
.	TRBJ2-7	.	TRBV15	TGTGCCACCAGCAGAGCTGGTGGCAGAACCTACGAGCAGTACTTC	CATSRAGGRTYEQYF
once	TRBJ2-3	.	TRBV11-2	TGTGCCAGCAGCTTAGCAGCGCGGGGCACAGATACGCAGTATTTT	CASSLAARGTDTQYF
few	TRBJ2-5	TRBD2	TRBV29-1	TGCAGCGGAATACTAGCGGGGAGTGGGGAGACCCAGTACTTC	CSGILAGSGETQYF
.	TRBJ2-1	.	TRBV20-1	TGCAGTGCTAGTTCTTTGTTTGGTGATGAGCAGTTCTTC	CSASSLFGDEQFF
few	TRBJ2-5	TRBD2	TRBV12-3/TRBV12-4	TGTGCCAGCAGAAGGGCCGGGTCCGGGGGGGAGACCCAGTACTTC	CASRRAGSGGETQYF
few	TRBJ2-1	.	TRBV12-3/TRBV12-4	TGTGCCAGCACCCAAGGCGCAGTCTCCTACAATGAGCAGTTCTTC	CASTQGAVSYNEQFF